The 14 T cell receptor beta chains in this list originate from one sample, sequenced in a study of T cell responses to AZD1222 COVID-19 vaccine. The table came from immunoSEQ multiplex PCR; TCRdb's copy has only in-frame clones and leaves some out. The repertoire includes around 150,000 clones, around 90% of them detected once, and approximately 1.2% sits in the top ten. The sequencing used peripheral blood, collected 28 days after the second AZD1222 dose. These receptors originate from an adult who received the AZD1222 COVID-19 vaccine.

V and J are TRBV27 and TRBJ2-1, with 9 bases matching TRBD1. Germline V lookup: CDR1 MNHEY, CDR2 SMNVEV (reference sequence). There are 15 residues in the CDR3. Trimming cost V 4 bases and J 5 bases; bases outside gene matches: 6. This CDR3 is CASSSPDRGHNEQFF. CDR3 coding DNA: TGTGCCAGCAGTTCCCCGGACAGGGGCCACAATGAGCAGTTCTTC.

The chain joins TRBV14 to TRBJ1-1, with a possible D match to TRBD1 (5 bases). The CDR3 totals 14 residues. V lost 4 bases to trimming and J lost 1 base, with 10 bases between them. CDR1 SGHDN and CDR2 FVKESK come from the germline V gene. In nucleotides, the CDR3 is TGTGCCAGCAGCCCAGTTGGGGGGAACACTGAAGCTTTCTTT. This encodes CASSPVGGNTEAFF.

The gene calls are TRBV30 and TRBJ1-1, with TRBD1 matching 7 bases. The junction had 2 bases not matched to a gene; V was cut back by 0 bases and J by 1 base. Germline V lookup: CDR1 GTSNPN, CDR2 SVGIG (reference sequence). This CDR3 has 14 residues. The CDR3 spells CAWSVKGANTEAFF. CDR3 DNA: TGTGCCTGGAGTGTAAAGGGGGCGAACACTGAAGCTTTCTTT.

The chain uses TRBV7-9 and TRBJ2-7; TRBD2 matches at 8 bases. This CDR3 region has 14 residues. Germline V CDR1 and CDR2: SEHNR, FQNEAQ (reference sequence). Unmatched junction bases numbered 5, after V lost 4 bases and J lost 3 bases. CDR3 in amino acids: CASSSPGLVYEQYF. CDR3 nucleotides: TGTGCCAGCAGCTCCCCGGGACTAGTCTACGAGCAGTACTTC.

The V call is TRBV6-4, the J call TRBJ1-2; D is possibly TRBD1 (6 bases). The germline gives CDR1 MRHNA, CDR2 SNTAGT. The V gene lost 6 bases and the J gene lost 6 bases, with 17 bases spanning the gap. This CDR3 is 14 amino acids long. This CDR3 is CASSVRAGVDGYTF. The DNA of the CDR3 is TGTGCCAGCAGCGTCAGGGCAGGGGTCGATGGCTACACCTTC.

The chain is built from TRBV7-3 and TRBJ1-3; no clear D. With 5 bases removed from V and 0 bases from J, the gap between germline ends came to 11 bases. The CDR3 is 15 amino acids. Germline V lookup: CDR1 SGHTA, CDR2 FQGTGA. CDR3 sequence: CASSLGPYSGNTIYF. CDR3 in DNA: TGTGCCAGCAGCCTGGGCCCTTACTCTGGAAACACCATATATTTT.

The chain carries TRBV7-8 and TRBJ2-2, with TRBD2 matching 9 bases. Germline V CDR1 and CDR2: SGHVS, FQNEAQ. The CDR3 covers 17 residues. Trimming at V came to 5 bases and at J to 5 bases, leaving 12 bases not matched to a gene. CDR3 sequence: CASSPPGVAGVTGELFF. In DNA form, the CDR3 reads TGTGCCAGCAGCCCACCGGGGGTAGCGGGGGTAACCGGGGAGCTGTTTTTT.

V gene TRBV7-2 combines with J gene TRBJ1-3; 7 positions match TRBD1. The V gene end was trimmed by 4 bases and the J gene end by 2 bases; junction bases not matched to a gene: 5. This CDR3 has 15 amino acids. CDR1 is SGHTA and CDR2 is FQGNSA in the germline V gene. The CDR3 loop is CASSSPRGTGNTIYF. In DNA form, the CDR3 reads TGTGCCAGCAGCTCCCCCAGGGGGACTGGAAACACCATATATTTT.

The chain joins TRBV12-3 or TRBV12-4 to TRBJ1-2; D gene unclear. The CDR3 covers 12 residues. Trimming removed 3 bases from V and 6 bases from J, with 8 bases in between. CDR3 in amino acids: CASSFLGNGYTF. The CDR3 region has the DNA TGTGCCAGCAGTTTTTTAGGGAATGGCTACACCTTC.

The genes are TRBV27 and TRBJ2-7, with unresolved D. Germline V gives CDR1 MNHEY, CDR2 SMNVEV (reference sequence). The CDR3 totals 13 residues. V was trimmed by 0 bases and J by 6 bases, leaving 9 bases between them. CDR3 sequence reads: CASSLSSGFEQYF. The CDR3 region has the DNA TGTGCCAGCAGTTTATCGTCCGGGTTCGAGCAGTACTTC.

In this sample, this clone turned up once. The V gene is TRBV6-5, the J gene TRBJ2-3, with D uncertain. V gave up 0 bases and J gave up 1 base, with 5 bases separating them. CDR1 and CDR2 from the germline V gene are MNHEY and SVGAGI. CDR3 size: 14 residues. CDR3 in DNA: TGTGCCAGCAGTTACTCGAAAGGCACAGATACGCAGTATTTT. Its protein product is CASSYSKGTDTQYF.

This chain uses TRBV7-2 with TRBJ2-3; D possibly uses TRBD1 or TRBD2 (5 bases each). Trimming cost V 5 bases and J 2 bases, with 17 bases left between them. CDR3 size: 16 residues. Germline lookup yields CDR1 SGHTA and CDR2 FQGNSA. The CDR3, as DNA: TGTGCCAGCAGCCTACGAGGGGCACGAAACACAGATACGCAGTATTTT. This encodes CASSLRGARNTDTQYF.

The rearrangement uses TRBV28 and TRBJ2-7; 12 nucleotides line up with TRBD2. From germline, CDR1 is MDHEN and CDR2 SYDVKM. This CDR3 comprises 20 residues. The V gene end was trimmed by 3 bases and the J gene end by 2 bases; junction bases not matched to a gene: 17. The CDR3 region is CASSLQQLTSGRPSAYEQYF. The CDR3 DNA sequence: TGTGCCAGCAGTTTGCAACAACTCACTAGCGGGAGGCCCTCAGCCTACGAGCAGTACTTC. Full variable domain (outside the CDR3, taken from reference TRBV28 and TRBJ2-7): DVKVTQSSRYLVKRTGEKVFLECVQDMDHENMFWYRQDPGLGLRLIYFSYDVKMKEKGDIPEGYSVSREKKERFSLILESASTNQTSMYLCASSLQQLTSGRPSAYEQYFGPGTRLTVT.

J is TRBJ1-5 and V is TRBV6-2 or TRBV6-3; TRBD1 might be the D (5 bases). This CDR3 has 17 residues. Trimming shortened V by 0 bases and J by 5 bases, and 17 bases separated the two germline ends. Germline V gene sequence: CDR1 MNHEY, CDR2 SVGEGT. CDR3 residues: CASSYSSIRRGDQPQHF. In DNA, the CDR3 is TGTGCCAGCAGTTACTCGAGTATAAGAAGGGGAGATCAGCCCCAGCATTTT.